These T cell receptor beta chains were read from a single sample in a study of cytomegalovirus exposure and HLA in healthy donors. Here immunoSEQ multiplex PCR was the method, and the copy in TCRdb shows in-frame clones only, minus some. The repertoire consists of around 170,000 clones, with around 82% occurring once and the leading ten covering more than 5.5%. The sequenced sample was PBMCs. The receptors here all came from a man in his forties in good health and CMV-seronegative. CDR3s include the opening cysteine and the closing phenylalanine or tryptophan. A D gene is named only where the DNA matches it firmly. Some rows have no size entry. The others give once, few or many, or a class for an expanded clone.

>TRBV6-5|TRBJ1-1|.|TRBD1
CASSYDRQGRDTEAFF
TGTGCCAGCAGTTACGACCGACAGGGTCGGGACACTGAAGCTTTCTTT
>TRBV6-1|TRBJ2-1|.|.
CASSEAGRGGSYNEQFF
TGTGCCAGCAGTGAAGCGGGGAGGGGGGGTTCCTACAATGAGCAGTTCTTC
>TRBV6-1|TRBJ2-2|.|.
CATVQVPNTGELFF
TGTGCCACCGTACAGGTACCGAACACCGGGGAGCTGTTTTTT
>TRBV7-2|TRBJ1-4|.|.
CASSFQAEKLFF
TGTGCCAGCAGCTTCCAGGCTGAAAAACTGTTTTTT
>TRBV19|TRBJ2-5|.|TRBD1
CASRRDSLSMGETQYF
TGTGCCAGCCGCCGGGACAGCCTTTCGATGGGCGAGACCCAGTACTTC
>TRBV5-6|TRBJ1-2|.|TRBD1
CASSLRRTGVLNYGYTF
TGTGCCAGCAGCTTACGCCGGACAGGCGTACTTAACTATGGCTACACCTTC
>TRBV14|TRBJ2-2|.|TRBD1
CASSQGQGATGELFF
TGTGCCAGCAGCCAAGGACAGGGGGCCACCGGGGAGCTGTTTTTT
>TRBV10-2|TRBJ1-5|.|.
CATRLFPGEGQPQHF
TGCGCCACCCGACTCTTTCCAGGGGAAGGTCAGCCCCAGCATTTT
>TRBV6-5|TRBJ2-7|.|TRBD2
CASGGAYEQYF
TGTGCCAGCGGGGGGGCCTACGAGCAGTACTTC
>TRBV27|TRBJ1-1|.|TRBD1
CASKRTGGTEAFF
TGTGCCAGCAAGAGGACAGGGGGCACTGAAGCTTTCTTT
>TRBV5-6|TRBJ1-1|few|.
CASSLGGQRNTEAFF
TGTGCCAGCAGCTTGGGGGGGCAGAGGAACACTGAAGCTTTCTTT
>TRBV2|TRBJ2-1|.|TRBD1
CASGPGQRAGQFF
TGTGCCAGCGGTCCGGGACAGAGGGCCGGGCAGTTCTTC
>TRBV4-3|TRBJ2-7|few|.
CASSQDRGRGSYEQYF
TGCGCCAGCAGCCAAGATCGCGGCAGGGGATCCTACGAGCAGTACTTC
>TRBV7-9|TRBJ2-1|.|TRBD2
CASSSTAGTNTVF
TGTGCCAGCAGCTCAACCGCCGGGACTAATACAGTCTTC
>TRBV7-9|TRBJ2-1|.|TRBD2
CASSSNRGTSGYNEQFF
TGTGCCAGCAGCTCCAACCGCGGGACTAGCGGCTACAATGAGCAGTTCTTC
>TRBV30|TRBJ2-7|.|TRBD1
CAWSRSGTGGYEQYF
TGTGCCTGGAGTCGGTCCGGGACAGGGGGCTACGAGCAGTACTTC
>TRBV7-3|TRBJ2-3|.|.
CASSAGPRGTDTQYF
TGTGCCAGCAGCGCCGGACCGAGGGGCACAGATACGCAGTATTTT
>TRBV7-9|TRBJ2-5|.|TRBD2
CASSALAGRETQYF
TGTGCCAGCAGCGCCCTAGCGGGGAGGGAGACCCAGTACTTC
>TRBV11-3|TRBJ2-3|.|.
CASSRGFGDTQYF
TGTGCCAGCAGCAGAGGGTTTGGCGATACGCAGTATTTT
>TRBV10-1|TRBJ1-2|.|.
CASSVEPRTHYGYTF
TGCGCCAGCAGTGTTGAGCCCCGTACCCACTATGGCTACACCTTC
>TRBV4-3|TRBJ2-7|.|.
CASSQDAGTPYEQYF
TGCGCCAGCAGCCAAGATGCAGGGACACCCTACGAGCAGTACTTC
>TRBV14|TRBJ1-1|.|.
CASSQDQNTEAFF
TGTGCCAGCAGCCAAGATCAGAACACTGAAGCTTTCTTT
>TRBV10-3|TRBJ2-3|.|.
CAISEAYTDTQYF
TGTGCCATCAGTGAGGCCTACACAGATACGCAGTATTTT
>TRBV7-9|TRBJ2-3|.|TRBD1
CASSQHRGGTDTQYF
TGTGCCAGCAGCCAACACAGGGGTGGCACAGATACGCAGTATTTT
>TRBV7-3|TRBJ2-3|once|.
CASSPDRTQDTQYF
TGTGCCAGCAGCCCCGACAGGACCCAAGATACGCAGTATTTT
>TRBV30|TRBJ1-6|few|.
CAWSVLQGNSPLHF
TGTGCCTGGAGTGTACTCCAGGGAAATTCACCCCTCCACTTT
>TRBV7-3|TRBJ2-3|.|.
CASSPQSGGTDTQYF
TGTGCCAGCAGCCCTCAGAGCGGAGGCACAGATACGCAGTATTTT
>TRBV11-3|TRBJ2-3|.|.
CASSLVAGNRPDTQYF
TGTGCCAGCAGCTTAGTAGCAGGGAACAGACCAGATACGCAGTATTTT
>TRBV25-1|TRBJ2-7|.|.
CASSGWRGAYEQYF
TGTGCCAGCAGTGGGTGGAGGGGAGCCTACGAGCAGTACTTC
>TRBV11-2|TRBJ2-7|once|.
CASSLGGAPDEQYF
TGTGCCAGCAGCTTAGGCGGGGCCCCTGACGAGCAGTACTTC
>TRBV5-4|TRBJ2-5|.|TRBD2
CASSPGPGGETQYF
TGTGCCAGCAGCCCGGGTCCGGGGGGGGAGACCCAGTACTTC
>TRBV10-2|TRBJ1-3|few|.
CASSEYSTSGNTIYF
TGCGCCAGCAGTGAATACAGCACCTCTGGAAACACCATATATTTT
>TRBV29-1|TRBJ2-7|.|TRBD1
CSVEKGTGDLYEQYF
TGCAGCGTTGAAAAAGGGACAGGGGATTTATACGAGCAGTACTTC
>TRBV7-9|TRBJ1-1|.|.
CASSFSRDNTEAFF
TGTGCCAGCAGCTTCTCCAGGGATAACACTGAAGCTTTCTTT
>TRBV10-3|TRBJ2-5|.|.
CAITPSRSETQYF
TGTGCCATCACCCCGTCCAGGTCCGAAACCCAGTACTTC
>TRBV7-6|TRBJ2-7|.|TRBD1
CASSSTRDRGDEQYF
TGTGCCAGCAGCTCCACCCGGGACAGGGGCGACGAGCAGTACTTC
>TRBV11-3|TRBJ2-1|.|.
CASSLGRNEQFF
TGTGCCAGCAGCCTAGGGAGGAATGAGCAGTTCTTC
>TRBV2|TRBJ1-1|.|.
CASRGGAWNTEAFF
TGTGCCAGCAGGGGGGGGGCGTGGAACACTGAAGCTTTCTTT
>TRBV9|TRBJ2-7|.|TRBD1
CASSARQGSYEQYF
TGTGCCAGCAGCGCCAGACAGGGCTCCTACGAGCAGTACTTC
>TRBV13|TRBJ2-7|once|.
CASSLEFGYEQYF
TGTGCCAGCAGCTTAGAATTCGGCTACGAGCAGTACTTC
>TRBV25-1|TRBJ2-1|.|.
CASSESSGGTYNEQFF
TGTGCCAGCAGTGAATCTTCTGGCGGCACCTACAATGAGCAGTTCTTC
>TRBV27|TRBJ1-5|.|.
CASSFVSGVNQPQHF
TGTGCCAGCAGTTTTGTTTCAGGGGTTAATCAGCCCCAGCATTTT
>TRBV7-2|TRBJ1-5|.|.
CASSLQSNQPQHF
TGTGCCAGCAGCTTGCAGAGCAATCAGCCCCAGCATTTT
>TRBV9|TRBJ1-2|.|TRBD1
CASSPGGQGDGYGYTF
TGTGCCAGCAGCCCGGGTGGACAGGGGGACGGCTATGGCTACACCTTC
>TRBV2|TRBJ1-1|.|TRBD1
CASSLRGQGGTEAFF
TGTGCCAGCAGCCTACGAGGACAGGGTGGCACTGAAGCTTTCTTT
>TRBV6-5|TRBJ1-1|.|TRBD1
CASRYRDREAFF
TGTGCCAGTCGATACCGGGACAGAGAAGCTTTCTTT
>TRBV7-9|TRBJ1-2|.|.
CASSPTEIYGYTF
TGTGCCAGCAGCCCCACGGAGATCTATGGCTACACCTTC